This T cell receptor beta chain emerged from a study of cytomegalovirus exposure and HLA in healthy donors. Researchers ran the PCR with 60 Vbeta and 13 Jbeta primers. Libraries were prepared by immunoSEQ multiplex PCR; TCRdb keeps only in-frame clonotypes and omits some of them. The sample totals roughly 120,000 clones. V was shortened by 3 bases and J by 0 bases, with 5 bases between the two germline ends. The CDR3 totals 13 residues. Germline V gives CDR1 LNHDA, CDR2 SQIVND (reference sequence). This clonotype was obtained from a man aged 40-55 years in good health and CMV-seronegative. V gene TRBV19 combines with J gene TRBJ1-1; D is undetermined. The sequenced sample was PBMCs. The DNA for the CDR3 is TGTGCCAGTAGTATGTATTTGAACACTGAAGCTTTCTTT. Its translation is CASSMYLNTEAFF.